What follows are 9 T cell receptor beta chains derived from one specimen sequenced in a study of shared clonotypes between healthy human individuals. Clones were read by immunoSEQ multiplex PCR, and TCRdb kept only the in-frame ones, dropping some. The data hold a few million clones, with about 92% observed a single time. Sample: naive CD4+ T cells sorted from blood. The subset is: CD45RA+ positively selected. These receptors came from a man younger than 30 in good health.

This chain links TRBV4-3 with TRBJ1-1; TRBD1 is a possible D gene (5 bases). The CDR3 is made up of 16 amino acids. Germline V lookup: CDR1 LGHNA, CDR2 YSLEER. V lost 1 base, J lost 2 bases, and 14 bases lay in between. The CDR3: CASSQAMGTPNTEAFF. CDR3 sequence (DNA): TGCGCCAGCAGCCAAGCGATGGGGACGCCCAACACTGAAGCTTTCTTT.

This clone was recorded only once. Other DNA sequences in this specimen translate into the identical CDR3. The chain employs TRBV18 and TRBJ2-7; D unclear. The length of the CDR3 is 13 residues. Trimming removed 2 bases at V and 2 bases at J, with 7 bases between. CDR1 and CDR2 (germline): KGHSH, LQKENI. DNA of the CDR3: TGTGCCAGCTCACCAGGGCCGGCCTACGAGCAGTACTTC. Translated: CASSPGPAYEQYF.

The chain carries TRBV5-6 and TRBJ1-4; 9 nucleotides match TRBD1. Trimming cost V 4 bases and J 7 bases; bases outside gene matches: 5. Per germline, CDR1 SGHDT and CDR2 YYEEEE. The CDR3 spans 14 residues. CDR3 protein: CASSEQGAGEKLFF. DNA of the CDR3: TGTGCCAGCAGCGAACAGGGGGCGGGTGAAAAACTGTTTTTT. Using reference TRBV5-6 and TRBJ1-4 for the parts outside the CDR3, the full variable domain is DAGVTQSPTHLIKTRGQQVTLRCSPKSGHDTVSWYQQALGQGPQFIFQYYEEEERQRGNFPDRFSGHQFPNYSSELNVNALLLGDSALYLCASSEQGAGEKLFFGSGTQLSVL.

This clone was counted a single time. The chain uses TRBV5-6 and TRBJ2-6, with 8 bases matching TRBD2. This CDR3 contains 17 residues. The germline V gene has CDR1 SGHDT and CDR2 YYEEEE. The ends lost 3 bases at V and 4 bases at J; junction bases unmatched: 9. This CDR3 reads CASSSPGTRVGANVLTF. In DNA, the CDR3 is TGTGCCAGCAGCTCTCCCGGGACTAGGGTAGGGGCCAACGTCCTGACTTTC.

The chain has TRBV7-2 and TRBJ1-1; D gene uncertain. Trimming cost V 5 bases and J 5 bases, with 12 bases left between them. The length of the CDR3 is 13 residues. From germline, CDR1 is SGHTA and CDR2 FQGNSA. The CDR3 loop is CASSPGFSTEAFF. The CDR3 coding sequence is TGTGCCAGCAGCCCGGGGTTTTCTACTGAAGCTTTCTTT. The entire variable domain, with the rest obtained from reference TRBV7-2 and TRBJ1-1, is as follows: GAGVSQSPSNKVTEKGKDVELRCDPISGHTALYWYRQSLGQGLEFLIYFQGNSAPDKSGLPSDRFSAERTGGSVSTLTIQRTQQEDSAVYLCASSPGFSTEAFFGQGTRLTVV.

This chain connects TRBV30 to TRBJ2-7; TRBD2 aligns across 11 bases. The junction had 11 bases not matched to a gene; V was cut back by 3 bases and J by 1 base. Germline V CDR1 and CDR2: GTSNPN, SVGIG (reference sequence). This CDR3 spans 17 amino acids. For the CDR3, the DNA is TGTGCCTGGAGGAGCAGACCCGGGACTAGCGGATCCTACGAGCAGTACTTC. Amino acid sequence: CAWRSRPGTSGSYEQYF.

Notes on this clone: Other DNA sequences of this sample code for an identical CDR3. The V call is TRBV7-2, the J call TRBJ2-5; 10 bases align to TRBD1. This CDR3 contains 13 residues. CDR1 is SGHTA and CDR2 is FQGNSA in the germline V gene. Trimming took 5 bases from V and 5 from J; bases not matched to a gene: 2. The CDR3 bases are TGTGCCAGCAGCGGGGGACAGGGGGAGACCCAGTACTTC. Amino acids: CASSGGQGETQYF.

This sequence joins TRBV5-1 and TRBJ2-3, with D possibly TRBD2 on 5 matching bases. The CDR3 contains 14 residues. V shed 2 bases and J shed 6 bases, with 13 bases lying between them. Germline V lookup: CDR1 SGHRS, CDR2 YFSETQ. The CDR3 bases are TGCGCCAGCAGCTTTTCTGCGCGAGGGGATACGCAGTATTTT. Translation: CASSFSARGDTQYF.

J is TRBJ2-3 and V is TRBV6-1, with 8 bases aligning to TRBD1. V lost 3 bases and J lost 0; bases outside the gene matches: 5. Germline V lookup: CDR1 MNHNS, CDR2 SASEGT. The CDR3 spans 16 residues. The CDR3 DNA reads TGTGCCAGCAGTGAGCAGGGGGCGGGGAGCACAGATACGCAGTATTTT. Protein sequence: CASSEQGAGSTDTQYF.